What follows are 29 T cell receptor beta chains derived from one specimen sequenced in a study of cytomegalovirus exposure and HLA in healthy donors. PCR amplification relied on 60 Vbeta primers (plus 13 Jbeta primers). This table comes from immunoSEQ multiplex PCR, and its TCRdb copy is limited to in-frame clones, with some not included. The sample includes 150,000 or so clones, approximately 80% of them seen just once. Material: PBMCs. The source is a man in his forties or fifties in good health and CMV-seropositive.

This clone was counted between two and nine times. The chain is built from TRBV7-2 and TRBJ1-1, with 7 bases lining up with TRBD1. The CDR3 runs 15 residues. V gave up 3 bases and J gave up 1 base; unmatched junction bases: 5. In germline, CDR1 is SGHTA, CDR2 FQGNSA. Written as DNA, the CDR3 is TGTGCCAGCAGCTTTCTCCAGGGGGGGAACACTGAAGCTTTCTTT. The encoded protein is CASSFLQGGNTEAFF.

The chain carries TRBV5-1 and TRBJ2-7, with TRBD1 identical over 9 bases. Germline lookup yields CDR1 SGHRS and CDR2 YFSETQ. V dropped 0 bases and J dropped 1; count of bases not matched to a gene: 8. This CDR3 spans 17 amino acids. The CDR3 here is CASSLANTGTGSYEQYF. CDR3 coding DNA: TGCGCCAGCAGCTTGGCAAACACCGGGACAGGGTCCTACGAGCAGTACTTC. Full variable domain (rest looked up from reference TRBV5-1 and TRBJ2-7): KAGVTQTPRYLIKTRGQQVTLSCSPISGHRSVSWYQQTPGQGLQFLFEYFSETQRNKGNFPGRFSGRQFSNSRSEMNVSTLELGDSALYLCASSLANTGTGSYEQYFGPGTRLTVT.

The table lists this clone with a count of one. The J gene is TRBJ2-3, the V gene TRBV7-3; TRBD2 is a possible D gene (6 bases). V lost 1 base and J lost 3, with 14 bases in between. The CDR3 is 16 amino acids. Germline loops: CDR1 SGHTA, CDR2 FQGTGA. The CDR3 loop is CASSLSRTRETDTQYF. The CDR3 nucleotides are TGTGCCAGCAGCTTAAGCCGGACCCGGGAGACAGATACGCAGTATTTT. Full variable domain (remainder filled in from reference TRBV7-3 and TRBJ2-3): GAGVSQTPSNKVTEKGKYVELRCDPISGHTALYWYRQSLGQGPEFLIYFQGTGAADDSGLPNDRFFAVRPEGSVSTLKIQRTERGDSAVYLCASSLSRTRETDTQYFGPGTRLTVL.

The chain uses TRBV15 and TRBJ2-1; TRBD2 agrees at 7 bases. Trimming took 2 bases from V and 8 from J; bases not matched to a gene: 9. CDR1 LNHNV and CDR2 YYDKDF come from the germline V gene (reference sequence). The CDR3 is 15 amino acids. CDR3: CATSRSGEGRDEQFF. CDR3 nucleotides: TGTGCCACCAGCAGATCTGGGGAGGGAAGGGATGAGCAGTTCTTC. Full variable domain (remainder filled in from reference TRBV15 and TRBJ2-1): DAMVIQNPRYQVTQFGKPVTLSCSQTLNHNVMYWYQQKSSQAPKLLFHYYDKDFNNEADTPDNFQSRRPNTSFCFLDIRSPGLGDTAMYLCATSRSGEGRDEQFFGPGTRLTVL.

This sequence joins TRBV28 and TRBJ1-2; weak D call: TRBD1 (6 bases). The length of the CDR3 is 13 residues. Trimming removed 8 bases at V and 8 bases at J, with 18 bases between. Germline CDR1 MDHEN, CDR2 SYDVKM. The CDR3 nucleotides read TGTGCCAGCCGCAGTCCACGAAGGGGGGGCTACACCTTC. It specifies CASRSPRRGGYTF.

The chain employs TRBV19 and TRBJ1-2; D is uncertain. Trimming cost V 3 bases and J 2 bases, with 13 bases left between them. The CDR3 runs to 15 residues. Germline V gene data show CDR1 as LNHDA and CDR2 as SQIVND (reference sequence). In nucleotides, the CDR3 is TGTGCCAGTAGTATCAGCCGGGGTTGGAACTATGGCTACACCTTC. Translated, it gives CASSISRGWNYGYTF. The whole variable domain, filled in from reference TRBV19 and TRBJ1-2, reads DGGITQSPKYLFRKEGQNVTLSCEQNLNHDAMYWYRQDPGQGLRLIYYSQIVNDFQKGDIAEGYSVSREKKESFPLTVTSAQKNPTAFYLCASSISRGWNYGYTFGSGTRLTVV.

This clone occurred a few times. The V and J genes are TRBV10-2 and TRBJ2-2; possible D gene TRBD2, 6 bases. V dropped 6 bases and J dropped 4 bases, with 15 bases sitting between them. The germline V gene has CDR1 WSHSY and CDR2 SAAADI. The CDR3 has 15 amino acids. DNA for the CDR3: TGCGCCAGCAGGGTCTTTGCGGGGACCACCGGGGAGCTGTTTTTT. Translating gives CASRVFAGTTGELFF.

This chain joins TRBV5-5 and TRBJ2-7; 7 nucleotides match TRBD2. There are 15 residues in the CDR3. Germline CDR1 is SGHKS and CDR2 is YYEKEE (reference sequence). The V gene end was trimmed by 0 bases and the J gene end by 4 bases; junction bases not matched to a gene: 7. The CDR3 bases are TGTGCCAGCAGCTTGGGGGAGGGTACGTTTTACGAGCAGTACTTC. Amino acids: CASSLGEGTFYEQYF.

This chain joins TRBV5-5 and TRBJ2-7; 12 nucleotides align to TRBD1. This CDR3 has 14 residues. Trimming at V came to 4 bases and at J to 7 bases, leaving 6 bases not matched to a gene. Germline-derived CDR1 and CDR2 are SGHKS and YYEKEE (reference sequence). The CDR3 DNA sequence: TGTGCCAGCAGCCCGGGACAGGGGGCATGGGAGCAGTACTTC. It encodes CASSPGQGAWEQYF.

CDR3 sequence: CASTLQGGETQYF. CDR3 DNA: TGTGCCAGCACCCTGCAGGGTGGAGAGACCCAGTACTTC. This chain connects TRBV5-4 to TRBJ2-5, with a weak D call TRBD1 (5 bases). Germline CDR1 is SGHNT and CDR2 is YYREEE (reference sequence). This CDR3 comprises 13 residues. V was trimmed by 6 bases and J by 4 bases, leaving 13 bases between them.

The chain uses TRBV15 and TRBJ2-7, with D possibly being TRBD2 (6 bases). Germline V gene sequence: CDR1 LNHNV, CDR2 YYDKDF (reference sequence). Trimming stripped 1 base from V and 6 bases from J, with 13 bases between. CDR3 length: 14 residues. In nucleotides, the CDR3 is TGTGCCACCAGCAGAGTGGGGGGAGTCGCCGAGCAGTACTTC. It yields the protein CATSRVGGVAEQYF.

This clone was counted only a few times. The CDR3 here is CASSPRAGYGQPQHF. The CDR3 DNA sequence: TGTGCCAGCAGCCCCAGGGCTGGGTACGGTCAGCCCCAGCATTTT. The chain recombines TRBV7-2 with TRBJ1-5, with a weak D call TRBD1 (5 bases). The CDR3 spans 15 residues. The germline V and J ends were trimmed by 5 bases and 6 bases, with 17 bases remaining between them. Germline V CDR1 and CDR2: SGHTA, FQGNSA.

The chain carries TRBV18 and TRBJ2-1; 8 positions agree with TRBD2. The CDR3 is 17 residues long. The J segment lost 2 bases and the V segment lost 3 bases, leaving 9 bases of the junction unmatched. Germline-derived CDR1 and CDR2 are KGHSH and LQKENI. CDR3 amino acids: CASSPPANSGTYNEQFF. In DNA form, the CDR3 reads TGTGCCAGCTCACCCCCGGCGAATAGCGGGACCTACAATGAGCAGTTCTTC.

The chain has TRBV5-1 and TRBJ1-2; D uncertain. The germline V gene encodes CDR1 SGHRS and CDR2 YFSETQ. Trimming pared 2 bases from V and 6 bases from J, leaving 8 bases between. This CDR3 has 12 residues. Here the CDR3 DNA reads TGCGCCAGCAGCTTCAACGGGGATGGCTACACCTTC. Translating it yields CASSFNGDGYTF.

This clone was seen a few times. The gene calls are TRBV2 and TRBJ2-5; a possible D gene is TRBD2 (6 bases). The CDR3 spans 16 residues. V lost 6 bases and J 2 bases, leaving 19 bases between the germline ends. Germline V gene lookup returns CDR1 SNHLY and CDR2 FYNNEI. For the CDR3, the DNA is TGTGCCAGCAGGAGAACTAGCCGGTTTACTCAAGAGACCCAGTACTTC. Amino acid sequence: CASRRTSRFTQETQYF.

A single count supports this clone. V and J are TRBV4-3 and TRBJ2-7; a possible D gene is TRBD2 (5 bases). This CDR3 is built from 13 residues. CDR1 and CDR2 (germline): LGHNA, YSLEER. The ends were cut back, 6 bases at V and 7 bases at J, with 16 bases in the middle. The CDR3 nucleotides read TGCGCCAGCAGTCTAACTACTAGTTGGGAGCAGTACTTC. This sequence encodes CASSLTTSWEQYF.

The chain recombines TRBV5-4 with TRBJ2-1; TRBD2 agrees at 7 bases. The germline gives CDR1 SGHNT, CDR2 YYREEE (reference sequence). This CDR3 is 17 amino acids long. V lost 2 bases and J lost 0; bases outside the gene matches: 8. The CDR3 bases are TGTGCCAGCAGCTTCGGGGCGGGAGTCGGCTCCTACAATGAGCAGTTCTTC. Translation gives CASSFGAGVGSYNEQFF. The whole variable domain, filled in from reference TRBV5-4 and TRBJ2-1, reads ETGVTQSPTHLIKTRGQQVTLRCSSQSGHNTVSWYQQALGQGPQFIFQYYREEENGRGNFPPRFSGLQFPNYSSELNVNALELDDSALYLCASSFGAGVGSYNEQFFGPGTRLTVL.

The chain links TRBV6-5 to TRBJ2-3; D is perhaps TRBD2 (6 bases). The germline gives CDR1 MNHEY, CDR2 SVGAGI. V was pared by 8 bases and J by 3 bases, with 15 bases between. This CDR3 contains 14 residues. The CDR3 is CASRRGYGTDTQYF. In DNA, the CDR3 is TGTGCCAGCCGGCGGGGATATGGGACAGATACGCAGTATTTT.

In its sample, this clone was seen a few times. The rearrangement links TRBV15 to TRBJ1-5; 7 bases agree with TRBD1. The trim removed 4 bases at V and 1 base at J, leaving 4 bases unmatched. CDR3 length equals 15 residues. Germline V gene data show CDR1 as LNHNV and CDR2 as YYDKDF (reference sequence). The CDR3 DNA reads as TGTGCCACCAGCACCTACAGGGGCAGCAATCAGCCCCAGCATTTT. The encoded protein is CATSTYRGSNQPQHF.

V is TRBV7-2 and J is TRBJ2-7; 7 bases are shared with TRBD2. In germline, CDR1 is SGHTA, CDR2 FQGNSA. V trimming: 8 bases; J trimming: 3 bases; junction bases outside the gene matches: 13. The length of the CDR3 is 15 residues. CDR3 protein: CASQASSASGYEQYF. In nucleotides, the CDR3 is TGTGCCAGCCAAGCCTCCTCCGCTAGCGGCTACGAGCAGTACTTC.

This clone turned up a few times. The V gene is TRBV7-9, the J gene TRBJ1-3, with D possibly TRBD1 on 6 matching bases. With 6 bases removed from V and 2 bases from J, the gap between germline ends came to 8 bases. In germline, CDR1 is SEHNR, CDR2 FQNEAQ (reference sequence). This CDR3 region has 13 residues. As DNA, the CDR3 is TGTGCCAGCAGTCGGACAGCTGGAAACACCATATATTTT. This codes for CASSRTAGNTIYF.

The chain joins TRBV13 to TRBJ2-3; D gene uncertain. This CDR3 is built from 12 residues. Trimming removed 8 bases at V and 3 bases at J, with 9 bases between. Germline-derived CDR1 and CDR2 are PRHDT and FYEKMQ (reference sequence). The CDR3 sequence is CASSPVTDTQYF. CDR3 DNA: TGTGCCAGCTCTCCGGTTACAGATACGCAGTATTTT.

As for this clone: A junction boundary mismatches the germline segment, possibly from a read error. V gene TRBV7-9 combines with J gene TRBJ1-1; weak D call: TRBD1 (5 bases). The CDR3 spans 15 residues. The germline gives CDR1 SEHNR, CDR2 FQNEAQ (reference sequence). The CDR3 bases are TGTTCCAGCAGCTTCGTAGGAGGGGCCCGCACTGAAGCTTTCTTT. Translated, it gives CSSSFVGGARTEAFF.

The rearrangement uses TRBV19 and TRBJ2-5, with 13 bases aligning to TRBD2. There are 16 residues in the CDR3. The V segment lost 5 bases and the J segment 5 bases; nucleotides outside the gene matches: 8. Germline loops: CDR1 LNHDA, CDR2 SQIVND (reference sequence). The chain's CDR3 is CASSLGGLAGRETQYF. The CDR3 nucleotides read TGTGCCAGTAGTCTGGGGGGACTAGCGGGAAGGGAGACCCAGTACTTC.

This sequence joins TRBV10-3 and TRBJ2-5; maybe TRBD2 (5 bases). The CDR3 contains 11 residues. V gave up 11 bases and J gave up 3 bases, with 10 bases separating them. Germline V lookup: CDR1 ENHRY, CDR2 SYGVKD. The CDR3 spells CAAGLKETQYF. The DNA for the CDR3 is TGTGCCGCCGGACTCAAAGAGACCCAGTACTTC.

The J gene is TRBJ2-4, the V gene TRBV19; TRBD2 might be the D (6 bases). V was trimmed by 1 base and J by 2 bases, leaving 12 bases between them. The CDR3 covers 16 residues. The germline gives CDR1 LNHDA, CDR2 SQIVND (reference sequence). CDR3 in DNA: TGTGCCAGTAGTATAGTGGGCGGGATCTCCAAAAACATTCAGTACTTC. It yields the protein CASSIVGGISKNIQYF.

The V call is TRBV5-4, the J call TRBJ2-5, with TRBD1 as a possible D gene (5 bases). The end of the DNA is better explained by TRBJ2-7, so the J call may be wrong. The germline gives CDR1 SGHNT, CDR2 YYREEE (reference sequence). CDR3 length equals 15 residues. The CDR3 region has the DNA TGTGCCAGCAGCCCCTGGCGCGACAGCTCCTACGAGCAGTACTTC. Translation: CASSPWRDSSYEQYF.

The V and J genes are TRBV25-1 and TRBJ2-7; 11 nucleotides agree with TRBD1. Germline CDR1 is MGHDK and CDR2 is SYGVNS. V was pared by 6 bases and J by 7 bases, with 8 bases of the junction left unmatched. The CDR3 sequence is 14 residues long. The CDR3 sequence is CASRRDRGDPEQYF. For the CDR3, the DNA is TGTGCCAGCAGACGGGACAGGGGGGACCCAGAGCAGTACTTC.

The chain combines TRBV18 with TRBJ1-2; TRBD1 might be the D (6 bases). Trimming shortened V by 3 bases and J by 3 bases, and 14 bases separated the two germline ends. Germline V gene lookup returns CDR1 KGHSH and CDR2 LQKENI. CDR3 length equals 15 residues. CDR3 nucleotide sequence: TGTGCCAGCTCACCCCCTCCCGGACAGTACTATGGCTACACCTTC. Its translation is CASSPPPGQYYGYTF. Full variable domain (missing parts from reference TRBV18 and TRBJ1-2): NAGVMQNPRHLVRRRGQEARLRCSPMKGHSHVYWYRQLPEEGLKFMVYLQKENIIDESGMPKERFSAEFPKEGPSILRIQQVVRGDSAAYFCASSPPPGQYYGYTFGSGTRLTVV.